The clone carrying this TCR beta chain is a singleton in its sample. Its cognate antigen is unknown. This sample was taken from a study of cytomegalovirus exposure and HLA in healthy donors. Study-level points and caveats: Using a false discovery rate of 0.05, a later analysis showed that fewer than 20,000 TCR beta sequences were associated with HLA alleles.

The PCR ran on 60 Vbeta and 13 Jbeta primers. Generated by immunoSEQ multiplex PCR, the TCRdb table keeps only in-frame clones and is missing some. The sample lists about 110,000 clones; 73% were seen once. V gave up 5 bases and J gave up 7 bases; unmatched junction bases: 17. There are 17 residues in the CDR3. Germline values: CDR1 LNHNV, CDR2 YYDKDF (reference sequence). Everyone who donated was a healthy bone marrow donor. The chain carries TRBV15 and TRBJ2-4, with TRBD1 identical over 7 bases. This clonotype was sampled from a man under 40 in good health and CMV-seronegative. The sequenced sample consisted of PBMCs. In DNA form, the CDR3 reads TGTGCCACCAGCCGTCAGCTGCCCCGGGCACAGGGGAACATTCAGTACTTC. Residues: CATSRQLPRAQGNIQYF.